The 27 T cell receptor beta chains given below trace back to one sample, sequenced in a study of shared clonotypes between healthy human individuals. Sequencing was performed with immunoSEQ multiplex PCR; in TCRdb, only in-frame clones are kept and a portion is missing. The table records under 2.5 million clones, under 95% of them present only once. The sample comprised naive CD4+ T cells from PBMCs. Documented subset: CD45RA+ positively selected. The receptors come from a man between 18 and 35 years old in good health. Some clones in this sample may be carry-over from other donors' samples.

The chain employs TRBV18 and TRBJ2-7; D remains ambiguous. In germline, CDR1 is KGHSH, CDR2 LQKENI. The CDR3 totals 15 residues. The ends were cut back, 2 bases at V and 2 bases at J, with 13 bases in the middle. The CDR3 region is CASSPGGPGAYEQYF. For the CDR3, the DNA is TGTGCCAGCTCACCAGGCGGTCCTGGCGCCTACGAGCAGTACTTC.

The chain recombines TRBV18 with TRBJ1-2; possibly TRBD1 for D (6 bases). This CDR3 comprises 16 residues. Trimming pared 4 bases from V and 0 bases from J, leaving 15 bases between. Germline values: CDR1 KGHSH, CDR2 LQKENI. CDR3 coding DNA: TGTGCCAGCTCACAAAGGACAGAGATATCTAACTATGGCTACACCTTC. It yields the protein CASSQRTEISNYGYTF.

This clone was detected a few times. The chain links TRBV29-1 to TRBJ1-1; tentative D call: TRBD1 (6 bases). V was trimmed by 0 bases and J by 5 bases, leaving 13 bases between them. This CDR3 region has 14 residues. Germline V gene data show CDR1 as SQVTM and CDR2 as ANQGSEA. CDR3 sequence (DNA): TGCAGCGTTGAAGAACCACGGGGGGCAACTGAAGCTTTCTTT. It encodes CSVEEPRGATEAFF.

This clone was seen a few times. CDR3 DNA: TGTGCCTGGAGAGTTGCGGGTGAAAAACTGTTTTTT. This codes for CAWRVAGEKLFF. V usage is TRBV30 and J usage is TRBJ1-4; unclear D gene. V was shortened by 3 bases and J by 7 bases, with 9 bases between the two germline ends. The CDR3 is 12 amino acids. Per germline, CDR1 GTSNPN and CDR2 SVGIG (reference sequence).

This chain connects TRBV4-1 to TRBJ2-5; 14 bases align to TRBD2. The CDR3 contains 19 residues. Germline V gene lookup returns CDR1 MGHRA and CDR2 YSYEKL. The ends lost 6 bases at V and 5 bases at J; junction bases unmatched: 17. Here the CDR3 reads CASRQGLAGAVGARETQYF. CDR3 DNA: TGCGCCAGCAGACAGGGACTAGCGGGAGCGGTGGGGGCGAGGGAGACCCAGTACTTC.

On this clone itself: In the same sample, other DNA sequences code for this CDR3. The genes are TRBV2 and TRBJ1-2, with D possibly matching TRBD1 (5 bases). The CDR3 covers 19 residues. The germline V and J ends were trimmed by 9 bases and 1 base, with 30 bases remaining between them. Germline CDR1 reads SNHLY; CDR2 reads FYNNEI. The CDR3 sequence is CASTPARGTGAGLNYGYTF. DNA for the CDR3: TGTGCCAGTACACCAGCCCGAGGGACCGGGGCAGGCCTTAACTATGGCTACACCTTC.

This clone was counted once. J is TRBJ1-2 and V is TRBV19, with 10 bases fitting TRBD1. Germline V gene data show CDR1 as LNHDA and CDR2 as SQIVND (reference sequence). V lost 9 bases, J lost 5 bases, and 15 bases stayed unmatched. The CDR3 runs to 16 residues. The CDR3 DNA follows: TGTGCCAGCCGAAGAAAGACGATGGACAGGGGGTATGGCTACACCTTC. Translation: CASRRKTMDRGYGYTF.

Comment on this clone: The sample has other DNA sequences that encode this CDR3 too. This sequence joins TRBV19 and TRBJ2-2; D not certain. Germline values: CDR1 LNHDA, CDR2 SQIVND (reference sequence). This CDR3 spans 15 amino acids. Between the trimmed V and J ends, which lost 3 bases and 2 bases, there was a span of 10 bases. The CDR3 reads CASSIRAANTGELFF. In DNA, the CDR3 is TGTGCCAGTAGTATTCGGGCCGCAAACACCGGGGAGCTGTTTTTT.

This clone was counted a single time. The V call is TRBV11-2, the J call TRBJ1-5, with D perhaps TRBD1 (5 bases). This CDR3 has 16 residues. Germline V gives CDR1 SGHAT, CDR2 FQNNGV. With 2 bases removed from V and 7 bases from J, the gap between germline ends came to 18 bases. The CDR3, as DNA: TGTGCCAGCAGCTTATGGGGCGGGGTGGAGGAACAGCCCCAGCATTTT. Its translation is CASSLWGGVEEQPQHF.

This clone was observed a single time. V and J are TRBV29-1 and TRBJ2-2; possibly TRBD1 for D (5 bases). The germline V and J ends were trimmed by 4 bases and 7 bases, with 13 bases remaining between them. This CDR3 region has 13 residues. Germline V gene lookup returns CDR1 SQVTM and CDR2 ANQGSEA. CDR3 DNA: TGCAGCGTTGCACAAGGGGTGGGCGGGGAGCTGTTTTTT. Translated: CSVAQGVGGELFF.

This chain uses TRBV6-1 with TRBJ2-2, with D possibly being TRBD1 (6 bases). Trimming shortened V by 4 bases and J by 0 bases, and 12 bases separated the two germline ends. Germline lookup yields CDR1 MNHNS and CDR2 SASEGT. The CDR3 runs 16 residues. CDR3 DNA sequence: TGTGCCAGCAGTGGGGGACACCGGGCGAACACCGGGGAGCTGTTTTTT. This translates into CASSGGHRANTGELFF.

The CDR3 spells CASAGGGPLADTQYF. The CDR3 nucleotides are TGTGCCAGCGCCGGAGGGGGCCCTCTGGCAGATACGCAGTATTTT. The chain links TRBV5-6 to TRBJ2-3, with TRBD1 as a possible D gene (7 bases). The germline V gene has CDR1 SGHDT and CDR2 YYEEEE. With 7 bases removed from V and 4 bases from J, the gap between germline ends came to 19 bases. This CDR3 is built from 15 residues.

The rearrangement joins TRBV7-2 to TRBJ2-7, with 12 bases lining up with TRBD2. The CDR3 has 15 amino acids. With V trimmed by 5 bases and J by 1 base, 3 bases remained unmatched. In germline, CDR1 is SGHTA, CDR2 FQGNSA. The chain's CDR3 is CASSAGLAGSYEQYF. The CDR3 DNA reads as TGTGCCAGCAGCGCCGGACTAGCGGGGTCCTACGAGCAGTACTTC. Filled out from reference TRBV7-2 and TRBJ2-7, the complete variable domain reads GAGVSQSPSNKVTEKGKDVELRCDPISGHTALYWYRQSLGQGLEFLIYFQGNSAPDKSGLPSDRFSAERTGGSVSTLTIQRTQQEDSAVYLCASSAGLAGSYEQYFGPGTRLTVT.

A single count supports this clone. This chain joins TRBV5-4 and TRBJ2-7, with 8 bases that match TRBD2. The CDR3 length is 16 residues. Unmatched junction bases numbered 6, after V lost 1 base and J lost 0 bases. Germline assignment: CDR1 SGHNT and CDR2 YYREEE (reference sequence). CDR3 sequence reads: CASSLYTSGPSYEQYF. The CDR3 DNA is TGTGCCAGCAGCTTGTACACTAGCGGCCCCTCCTACGAGCAGTACTTC.

This chain joins TRBV10-3 and TRBJ2-3; D is uncertain. The germline V gene encodes CDR1 ENHRY and CDR2 SYGVKD. The CDR3 consists of 15 residues. The V end lost 10 bases, the J end lost 0 bases, and 17 bases lay between the germline ends. The DNA for the CDR3 is TGTGCCACCGCTGGTAGAGACGGCAGCACAGATACGCAGTATTTT. This sequence encodes CATAGRDGSTDTQYF.

V and J are TRBV4-2 and TRBJ2-5; TRBD2 matches at 10 bases. CDR3 size: 15 residues. J lost 5 bases, V lost 5 bases, and 8 bases had no gene match. Germline loops: CDR1 LGHNA, CDR2 YNFKEQ. The CDR3 DNA follows: TGTGCCAGCAGCGGGCTAGCGGGAGTCAGTGAGACCCAGTACTTC. Translating gives CASSGLAGVSETQYF.

This rearrangement joins TRBV28 to TRBJ2-1; TRBD2 aligns across 8 bases. CDR3 length: 15 residues. With V trimmed by 6 bases and J by 4 bases, 8 bases remained unmatched. Germline lookup yields CDR1 MDHEN and CDR2 SYDVKM. CDR3 sequence (DNA): TGTGCCAGCAGCGAGGGACTAGGGTTTTACAATGAGCAGTTCTTC. Its translation: CASSEGLGFYNEQFF.

The rearrangement uses TRBV28 and TRBJ1-1; D gene unclear. This CDR3 spans 13 amino acids. V shed 10 bases and J shed 0 bases, with 12 bases lying between them. Germline V gene lookup returns CDR1 MDHEN and CDR2 SYDVKM. CDR3 amino acids: CANRRYMNTEAFF. The CDR3 DNA reads as TGTGCCAACAGACGGTACATGAACACTGAAGCTTTCTTT.

This chain links TRBV7-3 with TRBJ2-2; D remains unclear. With 3 bases removed from V and 5 bases from J, the gap between germline ends came to 10 bases. The CDR3 spans 14 residues. The germline CDR1 and CDR2 sequences are SGHTA and FQGTGA. Here the CDR3 reads CASSLTHGTGELFF. The CDR3 DNA reads TGTGCCAGCAGCTTGACTCACGGGACCGGGGAGCTGTTTTTT.

This clone has just a few counts. CDR3 DNA: TGTGCCAGCAGTGGAGACAGGGCCGATCAGCCCCAGCATTTT. It codes for CASSGDRADQPQHF. The chain couples TRBV6-1 to TRBJ1-5, with 7 bases fitting TRBD1. This CDR3 is built from 14 residues. V trimming: 4 bases; J trimming: 5 bases; junction bases outside the gene matches: 5. Germline V gene sequence: CDR1 MNHNS, CDR2 SASEGT.

In DNA form, the CDR3 reads TGTGCCAGCAGGGAAACACAGGGATTCCAGTCGACCGGGGAGCTGTTTTTT. This translates into CASRETQGFQSTGELFF. This sequence joins TRBV6-1 and TRBJ2-2; the D gene is possibly TRBD1 (6 bases). The CDR3 spans 17 residues. V gave up 6 bases and J gave up 5 bases, with 22 bases separating them. Germline CDR1 is MNHNS and CDR2 is SASEGT.

This rearrangement joins TRBV6-5 to TRBJ2-3, with TRBD2 matching over 8 bases. The CDR3 totals 13 residues. V shed 7 bases and J 3 bases; nucleotides not matched to a gene: 3. The germline CDR1 and CDR2 sequences are MNHEY and SVGAGI. In nucleotides, the CDR3 is TGTGCCAGCACCCCTAGCGGGACAGATACGCAGTATTTT. This encodes CASTPSGTDTQYF.

The V gene is TRBV27, the J gene TRBJ2-5, with D hard to call. Trimming took 4 bases from V and 6 from J, leaving 12 bases between them. Germline loops: CDR1 MNHEY, CDR2 SMNVEV (reference sequence). This CDR3 is 13 amino acids long. CDR3 sequence reads: CASSWSRLQTQYF. For the CDR3, the DNA is TGTGCCAGCAGTTGGTCCAGACTCCAGACCCAGTACTTC.

Points on this clone: Other DNA sequences within the sample encode an identical CDR3. The chain joins TRBV5-1 to TRBJ2-3; 8 nucleotides align to TRBD1. V lost 0 bases, J lost 4 bases, and 1 base stayed unmatched. This CDR3 is 14 amino acids long. Per the germline V gene, CDR1 is SGHRS and CDR2 is YFSETQ. DNA of the CDR3: TGCGCCAGCAGCTTGGACAGGGGGGCAGATACGCAGTATTTT. The encoded protein is CASSLDRGADTQYF.

Remarks on this clone: In the same sample, other DNA sequences code for this CDR3. This rearrangement joins TRBV7-8 to TRBJ1-2; a weak D match, TRBD1 (5 bases). Germline V gene data show CDR1 as SGHVS and CDR2 as FQNEAQ. The length of the CDR3 is 13 residues. Between the trimmed V and J ends, which lost 5 bases and 4 bases, there was a span of 11 bases. The CDR3 region has the DNA TGTGCCAGCAGCCCCCCGGGGGGCTATGGCTACACCTTC. Its protein is CASSPPGGYGYTF.

The rearrangement uses TRBV27 and TRBJ2-7; D could derive from TRBD1 or TRBD2 (5 bases each). There are 15 residues in the CDR3. Germline assignment: CDR1 MNHEY and CDR2 SMNVEV (reference sequence). Trimming stripped 2 bases from V and 5 bases from J, with 16 bases between. CDR3: CASSLLAAPGNEQYF. The CDR3 DNA is TGTGCCAGCAGTTTACTAGCCGCCCCAGGGAACGAGCAGTACTTC.

Here the CDR3 reads CASSYPGEGNIQYF. The CDR3 coding sequence is TGTGCCAGCAGTTACCCAGGGGAGGGAAACATTCAGTACTTC. The V call is TRBV6-6, the J call TRBJ2-4; weak D call: TRBD2 (7 bases). The germline V gene has CDR1 MNHNY and CDR2 SVGAGI (reference sequence). The V end was cut by 2 bases, the J end by 6 bases, with 11 bases between. CDR3 length: 14 amino acids.